The next 30 T cell receptor beta chains were all read from a single sample in a study of cytotoxic CD8 clonotypes in ibrutinib-treated CLL. Assay used: immunoSEQ multiplex PCR; TCRdb lists only in-frame clones, some missing. This sample has 33,000 or so clones, with about 50% found just once. The sequencing here drew on PBMCs, taken before ibrutinib treatment. Receptors were obtained from a human donor with chronic lymphocytic leukemia.

This clone was detected only a few times. The chain employs TRBV7-2 and TRBJ2-7; the D gene is possibly TRBD2 (6 bases). The germline V gene encodes CDR1 SGHTA and CDR2 FQGNSA. V lost 3 bases to trimming and J lost 0 bases, with 9 bases between them. This CDR3 has 14 amino acids. The CDR3 coding sequence is TGTGCCAGCAGCTTTACCGGGAGCTCCTACGAGCAGTACTTC. This codes for CASSFTGSSYEQYF.

J is TRBJ2-3 and V is TRBV10-3; perhaps TRBD2 as D (6 bases). Germline CDR1 and CDR2: ENHRY and SYGVKD. The CDR3 loop spans 14 amino acids. The V end was cut by 6 bases, the J end by 1 base, with 11 bases between. This chain's CDR3 is CAIRAGTRTDTQYF. The CDR3 nucleotides are TGTGCCATCAGGGCCGGGACTCGCACAGATACGCAGTATTTT.

This clone was seen a few times. The chain couples TRBV19 to TRBJ2-3; D uncertain. Trimming took off 2 bases at V and 2 bases at J, with 11 bases between the two ends. The germline V gene encodes CDR1 LNHDA and CDR2 SQIVND (reference sequence). The CDR3 loop spans 15 amino acids. Written as DNA, the CDR3 is TGTGCCAGTAGTATAATGGGCAGCAACACAGATACGCAGTATTTT. Residues: CASSIMGSNTDTQYF.

The sample holds a few counts of this clone. The chain employs TRBV7-2 and TRBJ1-2, with TRBD1 as a possible D gene (6 bases). CDR1 SGHTA and CDR2 FQGNSA come from the germline V gene. Trimming took off 4 bases at V and 5 bases at J, with 14 bases between the two ends. This CDR3 has 14 amino acids. CDR3 in amino acids: CASSWRDILYGYTF. In nucleotides, the CDR3 is TGTGCCAGCAGCTGGAGGGACATATTATATGGCTACACCTTC.

This sequence joins TRBV2 and TRBJ1-6; no clear D gene. Between the trimmed V and J ends, which lost 6 bases and 0 bases, there was a span of 9 bases. The CDR3 runs 15 residues. Germline V CDR1 and CDR2: SNHLY, FYNNEI. This CDR3 is CASRGSSSYNSPLHF. In DNA form, the CDR3 reads TGTGCCAGCAGGGGTTCTAGCTCCTATAATTCACCCCTCCACTTT.

This clone has a handful of counts. The chain employs TRBV5-1 and TRBJ2-2; tentatively, D is TRBD1 (5 bases). Germline V gene data show CDR1 as SGHRS and CDR2 as YFSETQ. V gave up 5 bases and J gave up 7 bases, with 15 bases separating them. The CDR3 covers 14 residues. The CDR3 DNA reads as TGCGCCAGCAGAGCAGGGTGGTTGGACGGGGAGCTGTTTTTT. Amino acids: CASRAGWLDGELFF.

Written as DNA, the CDR3 is TGTGCCAGCAGCCAGATCAGCCACGAGCAGTACTTC. This codes for CASSQISHEQYF. This chain uses TRBV14 with TRBJ2-7; no reliable D call. CDR1 is SGHDN and CDR2 is FVKESK in the germline V gene. V was cut by 3 bases and J by 5 bases, with 8 bases left in between. This CDR3 comprises 12 residues.

A few counts support this clone. This chain links TRBV5-4 with TRBJ1-2, with no clear D. The germline V and J ends were trimmed by 3 bases and 10 bases, with 16 bases remaining between them. Germline CDR1 reads SGHNT; CDR2 reads YYREEE (reference sequence). This CDR3 region has 13 residues. This chain's CDR3 is CASSSSFERDYTF. The CDR3 DNA reads as TGTGCCAGCAGCTCCTCCTTCGAAAGAGACTACACCTTC.

This clone has just a few counts. This sequence joins TRBV6-5 and TRBJ1-6; possible D gene TRBD1, 5 bases. The CDR3 covers 15 residues. Trimming stripped 5 bases from V and 8 bases from J, with 16 bases between. Per the germline V gene, CDR1 is MNHEY and CDR2 is SVGAGI. Here the CDR3 reads CASSPKTRDHSPLHF. The CDR3 DNA reads as TGTGCCAGCAGTCCGAAAACGCGGGACCATTCACCCCTCCACTTT.

This CDR3 is CASSLTGTLSGANVLTF. CDR3 bases: TGTGCCAGCAGCTTGACAGGGACTCTCTCTGGGGCCAACGTCCTGACTTTC. This chain links TRBV11-1 with TRBJ2-6, with D maybe TRBD1 (7 bases). From germline, CDR1 is SGHAT and CDR2 FQDESV (reference sequence). The V gene lost 3 bases and the J gene lost 0 bases, with 12 bases spanning the gap. The CDR3 spans 17 residues.

A few counts support this clone. The chain joins TRBV7-9 to TRBJ2-7; D is unclear. This CDR3 is built from 11 residues. Germline V CDR1 and CDR2: SEHNR, FQNEAQ (reference sequence). V was trimmed by 5 bases and J by 6 bases, leaving 8 bases between them. CDR3 sequence (DNA): TGTGCCAGCAGCGGAGTAACCGAGCAGTACTTC. Its protein product is CASSGVTEQYF.

This clone has just a few counts. This chain joins TRBV6-1 and TRBJ1-2; tentatively, D is TRBD1 (5 bases). The CDR3 runs to 14 residues. The germline V gene encodes CDR1 MNHNS and CDR2 SASEGT. The V end was cut by 5 bases, the J end by 2 bases, with 12 bases between. CDR3 nucleotides: TGTGCCAGCAGTTCCCTGGGGCTAAACTATGGCTACACCTTC. Translation: CASSSLGLNYGYTF.

The chain has TRBV6-1 and TRBJ2-5; 9 bases are shared with TRBD1. Germline values: CDR1 MNHNS, CDR2 SASEGT. This CDR3 has 15 amino acids. The V and J ends lost 6 bases and 3 bases, in that order; junction bases with no gene match: 8. The CDR3 bases are TGTGCCAGCAGGGACCTCAGGACAGGGGAAGAGACCCAGTACTTC. Amino acid sequence: CASRDLRTGEETQYF.

This clone was recorded only once. V usage is TRBV29-1 and J usage is TRBJ1-2; 8 bases fit TRBD1. The germline V gene encodes CDR1 SQVTM and CDR2 ANQGSEA. CDR3 length: 12 residues. The CDR3 here is CTVSETGDGYTF. For the CDR3, the DNA is TGCACCGTATCGGAGACAGGGGACGGCTACACCTTC. The complete variable domain, with remaining parts taken from reference TRBV29-1 and TRBJ1-2, reads SAVISQKPSRDICQRGTSLTIQCQVDSQVTMMFWYRQQPGQSLTLIATANQGSEATYESGFVIDKFPISRPNLTFSTLTVSNMSPEDSSIYLCTVSETGDGYTFGSGTRLTVV.

This rearrangement joins TRBV28 to TRBJ2-1; D may correspond to TRBD1 or TRBD2 (6 bases each). The CDR3 has 15 amino acids. Deletions cut 5 bases from V and 9 bases from J, with 20 bases between. The germline V gene has CDR1 MDHEN and CDR2 SYDVKM. For the CDR3, the DNA is TGTGCCAGCAGTAAGGGGGGCAGTTTGGGAGGTGAGCAGTTCTTC. This sequence encodes CASSKGGSLGGEQFF.

This CDR3 is CASSPRTPGDEKLFF. In DNA, the CDR3 is TGTGCCAGTAGTCCTCGAACCCCGGGGGACGAAAAACTGTTTTTT. The chain combines TRBV19 with TRBJ1-4, with a possible D match to TRBD1 (5 bases). Germline lookup yields CDR1 LNHDA and CDR2 SQIVND (reference sequence). The V end lost 5 bases, the J end lost 8 bases, and 18 bases lay between the germline ends. The CDR3 extends over 15 amino acids.

The chain recombines TRBV6-5 with TRBJ1-6; weak D call: TRBD1 (6 bases). Germline CDR1 and CDR2: MNHEY and SVGAGI. This CDR3 has 12 amino acids. The V end lost 2 bases, the J end lost 14 bases, and 10 bases lay between the germline ends. CDR3 loop: CASSYRGLALHF. The DNA for the CDR3 is TGTGCCAGCAGTTACAGGGGGTTAGCCCTCCACTTT.

The CDR3 loop reads CASSVGVNPRGETQYF. CDR3 in DNA: TGTGCCAGCAGTGTTGGGGTAAACCCCCGTGGAGAGACCCAGTACTTC. The rearrangement links TRBV27 to TRBJ2-5; the D is unclear. In germline, CDR1 is MNHEY, CDR2 SMNVEV (reference sequence). The CDR3 is 16 residues long. The V gene lost 5 bases and the J gene lost 4 bases, with 20 bases spanning the gap.

In this sample, this clone turned up a few times. The chain links TRBV28 to TRBJ1-2, with TRBD1 as a possible D gene (6 bases). There are 15 residues in the CDR3. Trimming left V 6 bases short and J 2 bases short, with 16 bases between. Germline CDR1 is MDHEN and CDR2 is SYDVKM. The DNA for the CDR3 is TGTGCCAGCAGGCTTGACAGGAAATTAAACTATGGCTACACCTTC. This gives the protein CASRLDRKLNYGYTF.

This clone showed up just a few times. V and J are TRBV13 and TRBJ2-7; 9 bases map to TRBD2. The CDR3 loop spans 18 amino acids. Germline assignment: CDR1 PRHDT and CDR2 FYEKMQ (reference sequence). J was trimmed by 6 bases and V by 5 bases; bases with no gene match: 20. The CDR3 spells CASSPNLGRAGGPGEQYF. In DNA, the CDR3 is TGTGCCAGCAGCCCAAATTTGGGACGAGCGGGGGGCCCGGGCGAGCAGTACTTC.

The chain links TRBV19 to TRBJ2-3; D perhaps matches TRBD1 (6 bases). The germline V gene has CDR1 LNHDA and CDR2 SQIVND (reference sequence). V dropped 4 bases and J dropped 4 bases, with 18 bases sitting between them. CDR3 length: 16 amino acids. The CDR3 DNA reads as TGTGCCAGTAGTACTCACTCGACAGGTGGGGCAGATACGCAGTATTTT. It codes for CASSTHSTGGADTQYF. Combining the CDR3 with reference TRBV19 and TRBJ2-3 gives the whole variable domain DGGITQSPKYLFRKEGQNVTLSCEQNLNHDAMYWYRQDPGQGLRLIYYSQIVNDFQKGDIAEGYSVSREKKESFPLTVTSAQKNPTAFYLCASSTHSTGGADTQYFGPGTRLTVL.

This clone has just a few counts. The rearrangement uses TRBV6-6 and TRBJ2-7; 11 nucleotides match TRBD1. The germline V gene has CDR1 MNHNY and CDR2 SVGAGI (reference sequence). The junction had 5 bases not matched to a gene; V was cut back by 6 bases and J by 4 bases. The CDR3 contains 14 residues. DNA for the CDR3: TGTGCCAGCAGCCGGGGACAGGGGGGGTACGAGCAGTACTTC. It translates to CASSRGQGGYEQYF.

The V call is TRBV23-1, the J call TRBJ1-5, with 9 bases that match TRBD1. TRBV23-1 is marked as an open reading frame, function uncertain. CDR3 length: 14 amino acids. The junction had 9 bases not matched to a gene; V was cut back by 6 bases and J by 9 bases. The CDR3 coding sequence is TGCGCCAGCAGAAGGGGGGGACAGGGAGGGCCCCAGCATTTT. This gives the protein CASRRGGQGGPQHF.

V gene TRBV7-2 combines with J gene TRBJ2-7, with D perhaps matching TRBD1 (5 bases). This CDR3 comprises 14 residues. V lost 1 base and J lost 3, with 10 bases in between. Germline assignment: CDR1 SGHTA and CDR2 FQGNSA. The CDR3 loop is CASSLGGPFYEQYF. As DNA, the CDR3 is TGTGCCAGCAGCTTAGGGGGCCCTTTCTACGAGCAGTACTTC. Full variable domain (rest looked up from reference TRBV7-2 and TRBJ2-7): GAGVSQSPSNKVTEKGKDVELRCDPISGHTALYWYRQSLGQGLEFLIYFQGNSAPDKSGLPSDRFSAERTGGSVSTLTIQRTQQEDSAVYLCASSLGGPFYEQYFGPGTRLTVT.

This clone turned up a few times. The chain's CDR3 is CASSSGQGATPLHF. The CDR3 nucleotides are TGCGCCAGCAGCTCCGGACAGGGGGCGACGCCCCTCCACTTT. This chain joins TRBV5-1 and TRBJ1-6; 11 nucleotides agree with TRBD1. Germline CDR1 reads SGHRS; CDR2 reads YFSETQ. V shed 3 bases, J shed 13 bases, and the junction held 6 bases outside the gene matches. The CDR3 loop spans 14 amino acids. Supplemented by reference TRBV5-1 and TRBJ1-6, the full variable domain reads KAGVTQTPRYLIKTRGQQVTLSCSPISGHRSVSWYQQTPGQGLQFLFEYFSETQRNKGNFPGRFSGRQFSNSRSEMNVSTLELGDSALYLCASSSGQGATPLHFGNGTRLTVT.

This chain's CDR3 is CASSYSPTENTEAFF. The DNA for the CDR3 is TGTGCCAGCAGTTACTCGCCGACAGAGAACACTGAAGCTTTCTTT. The genes are TRBV6-5 and TRBJ1-1, with TRBD1 as a possible D gene (5 bases). This CDR3 spans 15 amino acids. V was trimmed by 0 bases and J by 1 base, leaving 9 bases between them. The V gene's germline CDR1 is MNHEY and CDR2 SVGAGI.

The J gene is TRBJ1-5, the V gene TRBV4-1; D uncertain. The germline V gene encodes CDR1 MGHRA and CDR2 YSYEKL. Trimming removed 1 base from V and 3 bases from J, with 10 bases in between. This CDR3 region has 15 residues. CDR3 amino acids: CASSQVDGYNQPQHF. CDR3 bases: TGCGCCAGCAGCCAAGTGGACGGTTACAATCAGCCCCAGCATTTT.

The J gene is TRBJ1-4, the V gene TRBV6-5; D ambiguous. The V and J ends lost 4 bases and 10 bases respectively, with 10 bases between them. Germline assignment: CDR1 MNHEY and CDR2 SVGAGI. The CDR3 length is 12 residues. The CDR3 sequence: CASSSPWGKLFF. The CDR3 DNA sequence: TGTGCCAGCAGTTCCCCCTGGGGAAAACTGTTTTTT.

The J gene is TRBJ2-3, the V gene TRBV21-1. TRBV21-1 is listed as a pseudogene. CDR3 length: 18 residues. This CDR3 is CASSRTHRQWGSTDTQYF. The CDR3 DNA sequence: TGTGCCAGCAGCAGGACTCATCGACAGTGGGGATCCACAGATACGCAGTATTTT.

The chain combines TRBV11-2 with TRBJ1-4; no firm D call. Per germline, CDR1 SGHAT and CDR2 FQNNGV. V lost 1 base and J lost 8, with 5 bases in between. CDR3 length: 12 residues. CDR3 coding DNA: TGTGCCAGCAGCTTAGTGGGGGAAAAACTGTTTTTT. Its protein product is CASSLVGEKLFF.